The clone carrying this TCR beta chain was seen a handful of times. The antigen is not known. The sample is drawn from a study of identical twins. TCRdb used MiXCR to reprocess the 5' RACE reads, holding one entry per CDR3 protein. The sample gives about 300,000 distinct CDR3 sequences, roughly 12% of which show up once; roughly 7.8% is in the top ten. Whole-study results and caveats: Models underpredicted monozygotic twin sharing of out-of-frame TCR alpha. Zero-insertion analyses were open to partial confounding by invariant MAIT and iNKT cells.

V shed 5 bases and J 5 bases; nucleotides not matched to a gene: 6. The CDR3 has 14 amino acids. The V gene's germline CDR1 is SGHTA and CDR2 FQGNSA. There were only healthy Caucasians among the donors. In addition, the sample was reused for a study of yellow fever vaccine responses in identical twins.

This TCR came from a woman aged 18-29 years in good health. V gene TRBV7-2 combines with J gene TRBJ2-1; 7 bases fit TRBD2. Source material: CD8+ T cells sorted from blood. This chain's CDR3 is CASSGSGLHNEQFF. The DNA for the CDR3 is TGTGCCAGCAGCGGTAGCGGGCTCCACAATGAGCAGTTCTTC.